Below, 23 T cell receptor beta chains from the same sample are listed, as sequenced in a study of cytotoxic CD8 clonotypes in ibrutinib-treated CLL (dated by TCRdb to the early 2020s). Library preparation was by the immunoSEQ multiplex PCR assay. TCRdb took over this immuneACCESS table, retaining in-frame rearrangements with V and J assigned. Such tables are incomplete; in checked studies, under half of the missing clones stem from an unresolved V gene, and the remainder is unexplained. The sample contains some 70,000 clones, about nine tenths of them found a single time. The ten largest clones take up 3.1% of the sample. Reading the label with the study, this specimen's time point is: more than 10 months on ibrutinib. Sequencing used PBMCs, obtained after 12 months of ibrutinib treatment. These receptors were taken from a human donor with chronic lymphocytic leukemia.

The J gene is TRBJ2-5, the V gene TRBV7-8; 9 nucleotides line up with TRBD1. Trimming took 1 base from V and 3 from J; bases not matched to a gene: 6. The CDR3 covers 16 residues. CDR1 and CDR2 (germline): SGHVS, FQNEAQ. The CDR3 DNA is TGTGCCAGCAGCTTAGGACAGGGGGTACCCAAAGAGACCCAGTACTTC. It translates to CASSLGQGVPKETQYF.

The rearrangement uses TRBV5-8 and TRBJ1-2; D remains unclear. This CDR3 contains 12 residues. V gave up 4 bases and J gave up 4 bases, with 8 bases separating them. Germline CDR1 is SGHTS and CDR2 is YDEGEE. CDR3 loop: CASSHRVYGYTF. The DNA of the CDR3 is TGTGCCAGCAGCCATAGGGTCTATGGCTACACCTTC. Combining the CDR3 with reference TRBV5-8 and TRBJ1-2 gives the whole variable domain EAGVTQSPTHLIKTRGQQATLRCSPISGHTSVYWYQQALGLGLQFLLWYDEGEERNRGNFPPRFSGRQFPNYSSELNVNALELEDSALYLCASSHRVYGYTFGSGTRLTVV.

The chain combines TRBV7-9 with TRBJ1-1, with a tentative D call TRBD1 (6 bases). This CDR3 contains 14 residues. Trimming took off 5 bases at V and 2 bases at J, with 12 bases between the two ends. Germline CDR1 is SEHNR and CDR2 is FQNEAQ (reference sequence). CDR3 protein: CASSAGTLNTEAFF. The CDR3 DNA is TGTGCCAGCAGCGCCGGGACACTAAACACTGAAGCTTTCTTT.

The rearrangement uses TRBV30 and TRBJ1-1, with 8 nucleotides matching TRBD1. Per the germline V gene, CDR1 is GTSNPN and CDR2 is SVGIG (reference sequence). This CDR3 is built from 14 residues. Trimming took 4 bases from V and 4 from J; bases not matched to a gene: 8. CDR3 DNA sequence: TGTGCCTGGACGACACAGGGGGGGTTCACTGAAGCTTTCTTT. Protein product: CAWTTQGGFTEAFF.

The chain links TRBV15 to TRBJ1-1; weak D call: TRBD1 (6 bases). This CDR3 comprises 17 residues. CDR1 is LNHNV, CDR2 YYDKDF, per germline (reference sequence). Trimming took off 4 bases at V and 0 bases at J, with 18 bases between the two ends. Here the CDR3 DNA reads TGTGCCACCAGCACAGAAGCCGGACAGTACATGAACACTGAAGCTTTCTTT. This encodes CATSTEAGQYMNTEAFF.

This clone was seen more than once but under ten times. The V gene is TRBV5-4, the J gene TRBJ2-7; D call uncertain. Germline V gene lookup returns CDR1 SGHNT and CDR2 YYREEE (reference sequence). The CDR3 is 13 residues long. V shed 4 bases and J shed 4 bases, with 12 bases lying between them. Here the CDR3 reads CASSRALIYEQYF. DNA for the CDR3: TGTGCCAGCAGCCGGGCCCTCATATACGAGCAGTACTTC.

V usage is TRBV5-1 and J usage is TRBJ2-1, with TRBD2 identical over 7 bases. The V gene end was trimmed by 5 bases and the J gene end by 4 bases; junction bases not matched to a gene: 9. The CDR3 contains 15 residues. Germline-derived CDR1 and CDR2 are SGHRS and YFSETQ. The CDR3 coding sequence is TGCGCCAGCAGTCTGAGGGAGGGTATGTACAATGAGCAGTTCTTC. Translated: CASSLREGMYNEQFF. Supplemented by reference TRBV5-1 and TRBJ2-1, the full variable domain reads KAGVTQTPRYLIKTRGQQVTLSCSPISGHRSVSWYQQTPGQGLQFLFEYFSETQRNKGNFPGRFSGRQFSNSRSEMNVSTLELGDSALYLCASSLREGMYNEQFFGPGTRLTVL.

This chain uses TRBV5-6 with TRBJ2-7, with D unresolved. The V gene's germline CDR1 is SGHDT and CDR2 YYEEEE. V was pared by 5 bases and J by 0 bases, with 6 bases between. The CDR3 covers 12 residues. The CDR3 DNA follows: TGTGCCAGCAGTCAAAGCTCCTACGAGCAGTACTTC. This translates into CASSQSSYEQYF.

The genes are TRBV7-2 and TRBJ2-7; D gene unclear. V dropped 4 bases and J dropped 6 bases, with 7 bases sitting between them. Germline-derived CDR1 and CDR2 are SGHTA and FQGNSA. The length of the CDR3 is 11 residues. For the CDR3, the DNA is TGTGCCAGCAGCTGGATGGTCGAGCAGTACTTC. It encodes CASSWMVEQYF.

The chain uses TRBV5-4 and TRBJ1-2, with 10 bases matching TRBD1. This CDR3 has 15 residues. The germline gives CDR1 SGHNT, CDR2 YYREEE (reference sequence). The ends lost 0 bases at V and 3 bases at J; junction bases unmatched: 2. CDR3 DNA: TGTGCCAGCAGCTTGGGAGACAGGGGGCACTATGGCTACACCTTC. This encodes CASSLGDRGHYGYTF.

The V call is TRBV5-1, the J call TRBJ2-2, with D possibly being TRBD2 (6 bases). V was pared by 5 bases and J by 0 bases, with 14 bases between. CDR3 size: 16 residues. Looked up from germline, CDR1 is SGHRS and CDR2 is YFSETQ. CDR3 sequence: CASSTGTFTNTGELFF. CDR3 DNA sequence: TGCGCCAGCAGTACCGGGACTTTTACGAACACCGGGGAGCTGTTTTTT.

This clone was found once. The chain links TRBV5-4 to TRBJ2-1; 12 bases agree with TRBD2. The CDR3 runs to 16 residues. The junction had 11 bases not matched to a gene; V was cut back by 4 bases and J by 9 bases. Germline V gives CDR1 SGHNT, CDR2 YYREEE (reference sequence). The CDR3: CASSRLAGVGVGEQFF. The CDR3, as DNA: TGTGCCAGCAGCCGACTAGCGGGAGTGGGGGTAGGTGAGCAGTTCTTC. The full variable domain, completed using reference TRBV5-4 and TRBJ2-1, is ETGVTQSPTHLIKTRGQQVTLRCSSQSGHNTVSWYQQALGQGPQFIFQYYREEENGRGNFPPRFSGLQFPNYSSELNVNALELDDSALYLCASSRLAGVGVGEQFFGPGTRLTVL.

The CDR3 region has the DNA TGTGCCAGCAGCCCCGGACTAGCGGGAGAGTACGAGCAGTACTTC. It translates to CASSPGLAGEYEQYF. The chain couples TRBV9 to TRBJ2-7; 13 bases fit TRBD2. CDR1 and CDR2 (germline): SGDLS, YYNGEE. Trimming cost V 4 bases and J 4 bases; bases outside gene matches: 5. The CDR3 consists of 15 residues.

The chain recombines TRBV5-1 with TRBJ1-5, with 7 bases aligning to TRBD1. Germline CDR1 and CDR2: SGHRS and YFSETQ. The CDR3 consists of 15 residues. V was pared by 4 bases and J by 2 bases, with 6 bases of the junction left unmatched. The CDR3 DNA sequence: TGCGCCAGCAGCGCTACCACAGGGGGCAATCAGCCCCAGCATTTT. Translation: CASSATTGGNQPQHF.

The V call is TRBV19, the J call TRBJ2-7; D possibly corresponds to TRBD2 (7 bases). CDR1 and CDR2 (germline): LNHDA, SQIVND (reference sequence). The V and J ends lost 4 bases and 3 bases respectively, with 16 bases between them. CDR3 size: 15 residues. The CDR3, as DNA: TGTGCCAGTAGTAGGGGAGGGGGGATCGTCTACGAGCAGTACTTC. Encoded protein: CASSRGGGIVYEQYF.

The chain is built from TRBV19 and TRBJ1-2; D gene uncertain. There are 12 residues in the CDR3. Per the germline V gene, CDR1 is LNHDA and CDR2 is SQIVND (reference sequence). Trimming shortened V by 3 bases and J by 4 bases, and 6 bases separated the two germline ends. The CDR3 DNA reads as TGTGCCAGTAGTATGCATTCCTATGGCTACACCTTC. Its translation is CASSMHSYGYTF.

The chain uses TRBV9 and TRBJ1-2; D is undetermined. V lost 0 bases to trimming and J lost 5 bases, with 5 bases between them. The CDR3 runs to 12 residues. Looked up from germline, CDR1 is SGDLS and CDR2 is YYNGEE. CDR3 nucleotide sequence: TGTGCCAGCAGCGTAGTGGGATATGGCTACACCTTC. The encoded protein is CASSVVGYGYTF.

The chain has TRBV5-1 and TRBJ2-7; tentatively, D is TRBD1 or TRBD2 (5 bases each). The V gene's germline CDR1 is SGHRS and CDR2 YFSETQ. The CDR3 extends over 14 amino acids. Trimming removed 0 bases at V and 0 bases at J, with 7 bases between. Written as DNA, the CDR3 is TGCGCCAGCAGCTTGGTGGGGGACTCCTACGAGCAGTACTTC. Translation gives CASSLVGDSYEQYF.

This rearrangement joins TRBV21-1 to TRBJ2-3; the table calls TRBD1, which could not be checked here. TRBV21-1 is a pseudogene segment. There are 10 residues in the CDR3. The CDR3, as DNA: TGTGCCAAGAGAAGGGGCACGCAGTATTTT. The encoded protein is CAKRRGTQYF.

This chain links TRBV7-2 with TRBJ2-5, with TRBD1 matching over 9 bases. Per germline, CDR1 SGHTA and CDR2 FQGNSA. This CDR3 is built from 14 residues. With 5 bases clipped from V and 2 bases from J, the junction kept 3 bases outside the gene matches. The CDR3 coding sequence is TGTGCCAGCAGCACCGGGACAGGGCAAGAGACCCAGTACTTC. Amino acids: CASSTGTGQETQYF.

The chain couples TRBV7-9 to TRBJ2-3, with D possibly TRBD2 on 6 matching bases. The CDR3 is 17 residues long. The germline CDR1 and CDR2 sequences are SEHNR and FQNEAQ (reference sequence). Trimming removed 1 base at V and 2 bases at J, with 16 bases between. DNA of the CDR3: TGTGCCAGCAGCTTAGAAATGGTCCAGGGACTCACAGATACGCAGTATTTT. Translating gives CASSLEMVQGLTDTQYF.

This chain joins TRBV2 and TRBJ2-7; D possibly corresponds to TRBD1 (5 bases). The V gene lost 5 bases and the J gene lost 1 base, with 12 bases spanning the gap. Germline V CDR1 and CDR2: SNHLY, FYNNEI. The CDR3 covers 14 residues. The CDR3 reads CASSKWGQSYEQYF. The CDR3 region has the DNA TGTGCCAGCAGTAAATGGGGCCAATCCTACGAGCAGTACTTC.

The sample holds a few counts of this clone. The rearrangement links TRBV7-2 to TRBJ1-1; no clear D. The V end was cut by 5 bases, the J end by 3 bases, with 10 bases between. The CDR3 runs 13 residues. Germline CDR1 is SGHTA and CDR2 is FQGNSA. The DNA for the CDR3 is TGTGCCAGCAGCCTACGGGCGGACACTGAAGCTTTCTTT. This sequence encodes CASSLRADTEAFF.